Listed here are 4 T cell receptor beta chains from one sample, sequenced in a study of regulatory T cells in long-lasting Graves disease. Researchers made TCR beta libraries by using iRepertoire HTBI primers and running Arm-PCR on CDR3 regions. In TCRdb, the multiplex PCR reads were re-called with MiXCR into one record per CDR3 protein. The top ten clones hold approximately 11% of a sample with approximately 460,000 distinct CDR3 sequences, less than 20% of them seen once. Time point indicated: newly diagnosed GD, antithyroid drugs for less than 3 months. RNA from PBMCs was the source of the TCR library. These same data were also listed under a study on T cells in Graves' hyperthyroidism and ophthalmopathy.

The sequenced sample was peripheral blood mononuclear cells (PBMCs), obtained at new diagnosis, from a patient treated with antithyroid drugs. These receptor sequences come from a woman aged 30 to 39 with Graves disease.

This clonotype showed up many times. The genes are TRBV6-2 or TRBV6-3 and TRBJ2-1, with unresolved D. The CDR3 runs 14 residues. In germline, CDR1 is MNHEY, CDR2 SVGEGT. The V and J ends lost 4 bases and 0 bases respectively, with 7 bases between them. The CDR3 DNA sequence: TGTGCCAGCAGTTTTACCTTCTCCTACAATGAGCAGTTCTTC. This encodes CASSFTFSYNEQFF.

At least ten counts were recorded for this clonotype. V gene TRBV28 combines with J gene TRBJ2-7, with D possibly called TRBD1 or TRBD2 (5 bases each). Trimming took 2 bases from V and 9 from J, leaving 26 bases between them. CDR1 MDHEN and CDR2 SYDVKM come from the germline V gene. The CDR3 is 17 amino acids. The DNA for the CDR3 is TGTGCCAGCAGTTTAAGTCGGGGACGATTATGGCCGGCGGGGCAGTACTTC. It is translated as CASSLSRGRLWPAGQYF. The whole variable domain, filled in from reference TRBV28 and TRBJ2-7, reads DVKVTQSSRYLVKRTGEKVFLECVQDMDHENMFWYRQDPGLGLRLIYFSYDVKMKEKGDIPEGYSVSREKKERFSLILESASTNQTSMYLCASSLSRGRLWPAGQYFGPGTRLTVT.

This clonotype was seen repeatedly, ten times or more. The chain is built from TRBV12-3 or TRBV12-4 and TRBJ2-1; 7 bases map to TRBD2. CDR3 length: 16 amino acids. V lost 4 bases to trimming and J lost 2 bases; unmatched junction nucleotides: 8. The CDR3 DNA follows: TGTGCCAGCAGTTACACCGGGAGGCCCACCTACAATGAGCAGTTCTTC. Translating gives CASSYTGRPTYNEQFF.

This sequence joins TRBV4-2 and TRBJ2-5; 9 bases are shared with TRBD2. Germline-derived CDR1 and CDR2 are LGHNA and YNFKEQ. The CDR3 length is 19 residues. The trim removed 0 bases at V and 5 bases at J, leaving 16 bases unmatched. CDR3: CASSQDVDRTSVNLETQYF. CDR3 coding DNA: TGTGCCAGCAGCCAAGATGTAGATCGGACTAGCGTCAATTTGGAGACCCAGTACTTC.